The count of the clone carrying this TCR beta chain is one. The target antigen is unknown. V dropped 0 bases and J dropped 0 bases, with 8 bases sitting between them. Germline V gene lookup returns CDR1 SQVTM and CDR2 ANQGSEA. This CDR3 is built from 15 residues. Sequenced by immunoSEQ multiplex PCR; TCRdb stores in-frame clones only, minus some. Counted here are about 110,000 clones, more than 85% occurring once; the ten biggest clones make up 1.2%. This entry belongs to a study of OX40 agonist ivuxolimab in advanced cancers. Study details: An anti-OX40 (CD134) antibody with agonistic activity, ivuxolimab, was administered to patients.

Study-wide findings and caveats: Low levels of normalized T-cell clonal expansion also appeared in some nonresponders. Expansion of clones was among the lowest in partial responders at 0.1-3.0 mg/kg. The mean number of expanded clones was higher in CD8+ T cells than in CD4+.

The sample here was CD4+ or CD8+ T cells sorted from blood, taken in a trial of the OX40 agonist ivuxolimab. This receptor was identified in an adult with an advanced solid tumor such as melanoma, head and neck, liver or kidney cancer. The V gene is TRBV29-1, the J gene TRBJ2-2; D not certain. CDR3 in DNA: TGCAGCGTTGAAGACATCAGCGCGAACACCGGGGAGCTGTTTTTT. This sequence encodes CSVEDISANTGELFF.